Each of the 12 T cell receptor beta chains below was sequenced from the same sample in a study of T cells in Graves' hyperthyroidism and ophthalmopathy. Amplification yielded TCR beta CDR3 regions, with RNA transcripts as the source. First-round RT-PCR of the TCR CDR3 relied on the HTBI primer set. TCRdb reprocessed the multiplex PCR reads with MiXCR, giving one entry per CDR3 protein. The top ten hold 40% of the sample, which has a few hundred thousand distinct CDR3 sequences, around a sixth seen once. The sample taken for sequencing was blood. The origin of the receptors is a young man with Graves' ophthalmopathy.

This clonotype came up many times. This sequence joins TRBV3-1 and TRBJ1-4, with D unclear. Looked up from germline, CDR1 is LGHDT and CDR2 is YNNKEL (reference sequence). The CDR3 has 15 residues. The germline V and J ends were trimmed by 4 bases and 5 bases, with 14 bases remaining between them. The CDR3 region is CASSLRTNGNEKLFF. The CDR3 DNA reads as TGTGCCAGCAGCCTGCGGACGAACGGGAATGAAAAACTGTTTTTT.

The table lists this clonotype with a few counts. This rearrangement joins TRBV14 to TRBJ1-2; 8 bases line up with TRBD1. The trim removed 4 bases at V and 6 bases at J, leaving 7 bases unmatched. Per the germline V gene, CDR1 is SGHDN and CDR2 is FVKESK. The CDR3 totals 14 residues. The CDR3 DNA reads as TGTGCCAGCAGCCGACTGAGGACAGGGAATGGCTACACCTTC. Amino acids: CASSRLRTGNGYTF.

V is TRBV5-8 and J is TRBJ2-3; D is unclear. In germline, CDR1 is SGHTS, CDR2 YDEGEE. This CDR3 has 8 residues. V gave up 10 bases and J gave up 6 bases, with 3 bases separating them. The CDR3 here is CAWDTQYF. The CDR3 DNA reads TGTGCCTGGGATACGCAGTATTTT. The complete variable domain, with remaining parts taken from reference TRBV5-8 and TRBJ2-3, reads EAGVTQSPTHLIKTRGQQATLRCSPISGHTSVYWYQQALGLGLQFLLWYDEGEERNRGNFPPRFSGRQFPNYSSELNVNALELEDSALYLCAWDTQYFGPGTRLTVL.

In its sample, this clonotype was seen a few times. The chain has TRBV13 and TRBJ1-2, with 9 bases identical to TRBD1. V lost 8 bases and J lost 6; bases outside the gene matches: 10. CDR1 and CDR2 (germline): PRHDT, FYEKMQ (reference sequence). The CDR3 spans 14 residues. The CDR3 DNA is TGTGCCAGCCTGGGACAGGGCAAGAGGCATGGCTACACCTTC. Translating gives CASLGQGKRHGYTF.

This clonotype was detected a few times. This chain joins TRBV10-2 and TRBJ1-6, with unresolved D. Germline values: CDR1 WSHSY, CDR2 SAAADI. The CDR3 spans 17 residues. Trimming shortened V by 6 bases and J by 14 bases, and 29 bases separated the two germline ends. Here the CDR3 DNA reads TGCGCCAGCAGGGCAGGAGGCCCCTCGCCCCCCTCGGGGACCCTCCACTTT. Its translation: CASRAGGPSPPSGTLHF.

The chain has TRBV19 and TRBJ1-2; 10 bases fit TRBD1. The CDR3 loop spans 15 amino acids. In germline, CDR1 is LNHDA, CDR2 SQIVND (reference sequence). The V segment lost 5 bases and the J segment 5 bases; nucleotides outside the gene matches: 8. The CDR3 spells CASSVGTGELYGYTF. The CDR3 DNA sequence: TGTGCCAGTAGTGTCGGGACAGGGGAACTATATGGCTACACCTTC. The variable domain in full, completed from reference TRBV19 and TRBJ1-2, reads DGGITQSPKYLFRKEGQNVTLSCEQNLNHDAMYWYRQDPGQGLRLIYYSQIVNDFQKGDIAEGYSVSREKKESFPLTVTSAQKNPTAFYLCASSVGTGELYGYTFGSGTRLTVV.

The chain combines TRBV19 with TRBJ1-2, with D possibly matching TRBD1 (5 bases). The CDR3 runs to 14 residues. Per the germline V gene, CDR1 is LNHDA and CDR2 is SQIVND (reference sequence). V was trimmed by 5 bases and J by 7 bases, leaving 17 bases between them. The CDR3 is CASSVDVAGGGYTF. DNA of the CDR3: TGTGCCAGTAGTGTGGACGTGGCTGGGGGTGGCTACACCTTC.

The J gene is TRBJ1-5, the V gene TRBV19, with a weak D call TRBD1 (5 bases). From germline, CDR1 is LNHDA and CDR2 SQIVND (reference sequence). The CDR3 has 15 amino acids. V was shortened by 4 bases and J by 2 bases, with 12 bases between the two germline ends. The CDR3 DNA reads TGTGCCAGTAGTACCCAGGGTTTGGGCAATCAGCCCCAGCATTTT. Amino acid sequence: CASSTQGLGNQPQHF.

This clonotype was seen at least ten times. The CDR3 reads CASSRDRGDEKLFF. In DNA, the CDR3 is TGTGCCAGCAGTCGGGACAGGGGGGATGAAAAACTGTTTTTT. The chain couples TRBV2 to TRBJ1-4; 11 bases are shared with TRBD1. This CDR3 has 14 residues. Per germline, CDR1 SNHLY and CDR2 FYNNEI. Unmatched junction bases numbered 2, after V lost 5 bases and J lost 6 bases.

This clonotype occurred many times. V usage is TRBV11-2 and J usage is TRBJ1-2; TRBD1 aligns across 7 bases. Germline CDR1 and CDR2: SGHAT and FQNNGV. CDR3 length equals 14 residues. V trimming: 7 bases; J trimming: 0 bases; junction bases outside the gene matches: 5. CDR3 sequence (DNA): TGTGCCAGCACGGCGACAGGGACTAACTATGGCTACACCTTC. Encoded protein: CASTATGTNYGYTF.

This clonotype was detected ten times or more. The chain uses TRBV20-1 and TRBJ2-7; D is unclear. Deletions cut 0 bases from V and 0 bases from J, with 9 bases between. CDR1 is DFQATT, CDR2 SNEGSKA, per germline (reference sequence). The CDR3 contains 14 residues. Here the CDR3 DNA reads TGCAGTGCTAGAGAGGCAGAATACTCCTACGAGCAGTACTTC. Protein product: CSAREAEYSYEQYF.

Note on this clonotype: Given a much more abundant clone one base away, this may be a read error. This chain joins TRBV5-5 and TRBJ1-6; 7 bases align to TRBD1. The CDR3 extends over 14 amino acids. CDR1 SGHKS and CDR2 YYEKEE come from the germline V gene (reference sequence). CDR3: CTSSRGQANSPLHF. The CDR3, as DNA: TGTACCAGCAGCCGTGGACAGGCTAATTCACCCCTCCACTTT.